This T cell receptor (beta chain) was captured in a study of CD8 T cells in Susac syndrome. The length of the CDR3 is 14 residues. J lost 0 bases, V lost 7 bases, and 5 bases had no gene match. Random hexamers were used to reverse transcribe the RNA input (about 0.5 to 1 ug). Amplification of TCR beta CDR3 by immunoSEQ multiplex PCR spanned 54 Vbeta and 13 Jbeta. TCRdb recomputed calls from the immunoSEQ multiplex PCR reads with MiXCR, one row per CDR3 protein. The data show over 150,000 distinct CDR3 sequences, approximately 93% seen once. This TCR was recovered from a human donor with multiple sclerosis. The chain joins TRBV12-3 or TRBV12-4 to TRBJ1-1; TRBD1 matches at 7 bases. What was sequenced was CD4+ T cells from PBMCs. For the CDR3, the DNA is TGTGCCAGCACCTTGACAGGGATGAACACTGAAGCTTTCTTT. Encoded protein: CASTLTGMNTEAFF.